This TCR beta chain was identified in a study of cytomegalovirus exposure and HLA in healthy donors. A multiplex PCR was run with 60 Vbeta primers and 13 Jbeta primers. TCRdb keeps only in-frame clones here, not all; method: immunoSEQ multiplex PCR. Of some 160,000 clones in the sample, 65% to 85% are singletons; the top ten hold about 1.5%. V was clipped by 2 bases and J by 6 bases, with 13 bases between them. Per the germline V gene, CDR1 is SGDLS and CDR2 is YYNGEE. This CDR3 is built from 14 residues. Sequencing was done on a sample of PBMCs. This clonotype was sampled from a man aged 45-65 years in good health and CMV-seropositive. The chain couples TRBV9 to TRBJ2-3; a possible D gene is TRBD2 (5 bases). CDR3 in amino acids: CASSVGGSWDTQYF. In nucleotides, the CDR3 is TGTGCCAGCAGCGTTGGTGGGAGTTGGGATACGCAGTATTTT.